Here is one T cell receptor beta chain with its context. Its antigen remains unidentified. The sample is drawn from a study of cytomegalovirus exposure and HLA in healthy donors. Study overall: The approximately 100 million unique TCR beta sequences, from roughly 170 million T cells, were found by an earlier analysis.

PCR was performed using 60 Vbeta and 13 Jbeta primers. Assay: immunoSEQ multiplex PCR; the TCRdb copy retains only in-frame clones and omits some. Its table records about 160,000 clones. Findings and caveats of the study: Among TCR sequences, most were rare, though some public TCRs appeared in many donors. When the data were analyzed later, several of the most significant clusters appeared to be linked to common viral pathogens. As a later analysis showed, a missense DCLRE1C variant was linked to trimming of TCR beta V- and J-genes.

V was cut by 4 bases and J by 5 bases, with 13 bases left in between. Germline V CDR1 and CDR2: SGDLS, YYNGEE. This CDR3 is built from 14 residues. The rearrangement uses TRBV9 and TRBJ1-5, with D possibly TRBD1 on 6 matching bases. The TCR originated in a woman in her fifties or sixties in good health and CMV-seronegative. Sequencing used PBMCs. The CDR3 DNA reads TGTGCCAGCAGCCCCCGACAGGCGGATCAGCCCCAGCATTTT. Amino acids: CASSPRQADQPQHF. Based on the CDR3 plus reference TRBV9 and TRBJ1-5, the full variable domain is DSGVTQTPKHLITATGQRVTLRCSPRSGDLSVYWYQQSLDQGLQFLIQYYNGEERAKGNILERFSAQQFPDLHSELNLSSLELGDSALYFCASSPRQADQPQHFGDGTRLSIL.